Below are 24 T cell receptor beta chains sequenced from a single sample in a study of early T cells in non-severe SARS-CoV-2 infection. TCRdb analysed the 5' RACE reads with MiXCR anew, one entry per CDR3 protein. The sample has some 82,000 distinct CDR3 sequences, about 12% seen once. The material was whole blood, obtained at baseline. Every receptor here comes from an adult who was a healthcare worker with PCR-confirmed SARS-CoV-2 infection or an uninfected control (not recorded which).

This clonotype was seen a handful of times. The genes are TRBV30 and TRBJ2-2; 11 bases are shared with TRBD2. The CDR3 spans 15 residues. CDR1 is GTSNPN and CDR2 is SVGIG in the germline V gene (reference sequence). The trim removed 1 base at V and 9 bases at J, leaving 7 bases unmatched. CDR3 residues: CAWSGVAGGRRELFF. DNA for the CDR3: TGTGCCTGGAGTGGGGTAGCGGGGGGGCGGAGGGAGCTGTTTTTT.

The J gene is TRBJ2-7, the V gene TRBV24-1, with 14 bases fitting TRBD2. J gave up 3 bases and V 2 bases, and 5 bases lay outside the gene matches. CDR3 length: 17 amino acids. From germline, CDR1 is KGHDR and CDR2 SFDVKD. DNA of the CDR3: TGTGCCACCAGTGATTCTGGGACTAGCGGGAGTGGCTACGAGCAGTACTTC. It translates to CATSDSGTSGSGYEQYF.

This clonotype was counted many times. This chain joins TRBV12-3 or TRBV12-4 and TRBJ2-1; possible D gene TRBD2, 6 bases. The CDR3 extends over 15 amino acids. Trimming pared 3 bases from V and 6 bases from J, leaving 15 bases between. Here the CDR3 reads CASSFRGAGFNEQFF. DNA of the CDR3: TGTGCCAGCAGTTTCCGCGGGGCAGGATTCAATGAGCAGTTCTTC.

This clonotype appeared a few times. The genes are TRBV7-8 and TRBJ2-2; a weak D match, TRBD2 (5 bases). The CDR3 runs to 12 residues. Germline CDR1 SGHVS, CDR2 FQNEAQ. V lost 11 bases and J lost 7, with 14 bases in between. The DNA of the CDR3 is TGTGCCCAAGGAGGCAGGAGCGGGGAGCTGTTTTTT. Translated: CAQGGRSGELFF.

The rearrangement links TRBV7-2 to TRBJ1-6; no firm D call. The V end lost 5 bases, the J end lost 7 bases, and 9 bases lay between the germline ends. Looked up from germline, CDR1 is SGHTA and CDR2 is FQGNSA. The CDR3 is 13 residues long. In DNA, the CDR3 is TGTGCCAGCAGCCCTGACGGGAATTCACCCCTCCACTTT. The encoded protein is CASSPDGNSPLHF.

The gene calls are TRBV7-8 and TRBJ2-2; 8 bases align to TRBD1. The CDR3 contains 16 residues. Germline lookup yields CDR1 SGHVS and CDR2 FQNEAQ. V trimming: 4 bases; J trimming: 4 bases; junction bases outside the gene matches: 8. CDR3 sequence (DNA): TGTGCCAGCAGCTCCAGGGGGCGTCGAAGCACCGGGGAGCTGTTTTTT. It is translated as CASSSRGRRSTGELFF.

This clonotype was seen a few times. This chain uses TRBV7-9 with TRBJ2-7; D possibly uses TRBD1 or TRBD2 (5 bases each). The V end was cut by 5 bases, the J end by 3 bases, with 8 bases between. The germline V gene encodes CDR1 SEHNR and CDR2 FQNEAQ (reference sequence). This CDR3 comprises 12 residues. Written as DNA, the CDR3 is TGTGCCAGCAGCGCAGGGAGCTACGAGCAGTACTTC. Translated: CASSAGSYEQYF. The whole variable domain, filled in from reference TRBV7-9 and TRBJ2-7, reads DTGVSQNPRHKITKRGQNVTFRCDPISEHNRLYWYRQTLGQGPEFLTYFQNEAQLEKSRLLSDRFSAERPKGSFSTLEIQRTEQGDSAMYLCASSAGSYEQYFGPGTRLTVT.

The chain joins TRBV6-6 to TRBJ2-7, with a tentative D call TRBD1 (6 bases). CDR1 and CDR2 from the germline V gene are MNHNY and SVGAGI (reference sequence). The V end was cut by 4 bases, the J end by 0 bases, with 10 bases between. This CDR3 contains 14 residues. The chain's CDR3 is CASSFQGSSYEQYF. In nucleotides, the CDR3 is TGTGCCAGCAGTTTTCAGGGGTCCTCCTACGAGCAGTACTTC.

The J gene is TRBJ1-4, the V gene TRBV10-2; D is uncertain. The germline V and J ends were trimmed by 3 bases and 4 bases, with 15 bases remaining between them. This CDR3 region has 16 residues. Germline V gene lookup returns CDR1 WSHSY and CDR2 SAAADI. The CDR3 spells CASSEGPRAINEKLFF. The CDR3 nucleotides are TGCGCCAGCAGTGAAGGCCCTCGAGCGATTAATGAAAAACTGTTTTTT.

This clonotype was counted ten times or more. The chain employs TRBV6-1 and TRBJ2-5, with TRBD1 identical over 7 bases. The ends lost 8 bases at V and 3 bases at J; junction bases unmatched: 6. The germline CDR1 and CDR2 sequences are MNHNS and SASEGT. The CDR3 is made up of 13 amino acids. The CDR3 sequence: CASRRQGEETQYF. DNA of the CDR3: TGTGCCAGCCGTAGACAGGGTGAAGAGACCCAGTACTTC.

This clonotype occurred many times. This chain uses TRBV7-9 with TRBJ2-2; TRBD1 matches 7 bases. Trimming cost V 9 bases and J 0 bases; bases outside gene matches: 4. The CDR3 sequence is 14 residues long. From germline, CDR1 is SEHNR and CDR2 FQNEAQ (reference sequence). CDR3 sequence reads: CASWDSANTGELFF. The DNA for the CDR3 is TGTGCCAGTTGGGACAGTGCGAACACCGGGGAGCTGTTTTTT. The full variable domain, completed using reference TRBV7-9 and TRBJ2-2, is DTGVSQNPRHKITKRGQNVTFRCDPISEHNRLYWYRQTLGQGPEFLTYFQNEAQLEKSRLLSDRFSAERPKGSFSTLEIQRTEQGDSAMYLCASWDSANTGELFFGEGSRLTVL.

The V and J genes are TRBV7-6 and TRBJ2-3; D possibly corresponds to TRBD1 (6 bases). The CDR3 extends over 14 amino acids. The V gene lost 5 bases and the J gene lost 6 bases, with 15 bases spanning the gap. Germline V gene sequence: CDR1 SGHVS, CDR2 FNYEAQ. CDR3 coding DNA: TGTGCCAGCAGCACAGGACAGCGGCAGGATACGCAGTATTTT. This encodes CASSTGQRQDTQYF.

This clonotype appeared a few times. The chain carries TRBV18 and TRBJ1-2, with 7 bases identical to TRBD1. Germline trimming cut 3 bases from V and 4 bases from J; bases unmatched to any gene: 2. Germline V CDR1 and CDR2: KGHSH, LQKENI. This CDR3 is 13 amino acids long. The DNA for the CDR3 is TGTGCCAGCTCACCGACAGGGCTCTATGGCTACACCTTC. Translating it yields CASSPTGLYGYTF.

V is TRBV2 and J is TRBJ1-1; D is possibly TRBD1 (5 bases). Trimming removed 5 bases at V and 4 bases at J, with 14 bases between. CDR1 is SNHLY and CDR2 is FYNNEI in the germline V gene. This CDR3 comprises 14 residues. The CDR3 protein is CASSSSGRFTEAFF. The CDR3 nucleotides read TGTGCCAGCAGTAGCTCGGGACGGTTCACTGAAGCTTTCTTT.

This clonotype is categorized as medium-sized (0.01 to 0.1%). This chain links TRBV12-3 or TRBV12-4 with TRBJ2-6; no clear D gene. The V end lost 3 bases, the J end lost 0 bases, and 12 bases lay between the germline ends. The CDR3 length is 17 residues. CDR3 coding DNA: TGTGCCAGCAGTTTGAAGGGTTTGGACTCTGGGGCCAACGTCCTGACTTTC. This encodes CASSLKGLDSGANVLTF.

This chain connects TRBV3-1 to TRBJ1-6; D unclear. CDR1 is LGHDT, CDR2 YNNKEL, per germline (reference sequence). This CDR3 contains 14 residues. Trimming cost V 2 bases and J 8 bases, with 10 bases left between them. CDR3: CASSQFIKDSPLHF. The CDR3 DNA reads as TGTGCCAGCAGCCAATTCATCAAAGATTCACCCCTCCACTTT.

There are a few counts of this clonotype. This chain uses TRBV5-1 with TRBJ1-6; D is ambiguous. The CDR3 spans 16 residues. The germline CDR1 and CDR2 sequences are SGHRS and YFSETQ. The V end was cut by 0 bases, the J end by 5 bases, with 12 bases between. The CDR3 is CASSLATRADNSPLHF. The CDR3 DNA is TGCGCCAGCAGCTTGGCCACTAGGGCCGATAATTCACCCCTCCACTTT.

This clonotype was seen only a few times. This chain joins TRBV13 and TRBJ2-1, with 8 nucleotides matching TRBD1. This CDR3 contains 14 residues. Trimming cost V 6 bases and J 9 bases; bases outside gene matches: 10. Germline loops: CDR1 PRHDT, CDR2 FYEKMQ (reference sequence). As DNA, the CDR3 is TGTGCCAGCAGGCTCAGGGGGCCGGGTGGTGAGCAGTTCTTC. Its protein is CASRLRGPGGEQFF.

This clonotype was seen more than once but under ten times. The chain has TRBV20-1 and TRBJ2-1, with 12 bases aligning to TRBD2. The J segment lost 0 bases and the V segment lost 5 bases, leaving 8 bases of the junction unmatched. CDR3 length equals 17 residues. CDR1 DFQATT and CDR2 SNEGSKA come from the germline V gene (reference sequence). In DNA form, the CDR3 reads TGCAGTGCTCCGGGACTAGCGGGTCTAAGCTCCTACAATGAGCAGTTCTTC. As protein: CSAPGLAGLSSYNEQFF.

The chain uses TRBV29-1 and TRBJ2-7; D possibly uses TRBD1 or TRBD2 (6 bases each). Germline V gene sequence: CDR1 SQVTM, CDR2 ANQGSEA. Trimming shortened V by 6 bases and J by 0 bases, and 12 bases separated the two germline ends. The CDR3 contains 13 residues. The CDR3 DNA sequence: TGCAGCGTCCTACAGGGACTCTCCTACGAGCAGTACTTC. It specifies CSVLQGLSYEQYF.

This clonotype appeared many times. This rearrangement joins TRBV11-3 to TRBJ1-4; D is perhaps TRBD1 (5 bases). V was clipped by 1 base and J by 14 bases, with 20 bases between them. From germline, CDR1 is SGHNT and CDR2 YENEEA. This CDR3 is built from 15 residues. CDR3 in amino acids: CASSLAGTPADGLFF. CDR3 coding DNA: TGTGCCAGCAGCTTAGCGGGGACCCCGGCGGACGGGCTGTTTTTT.

Only a few counts were recorded for this clonotype. The chain is built from TRBV21-1 and TRBJ1-1; the D segment call TRBD1 is taken from the table without a DNA check. TRBV21-1 represents a pseudogene. The CDR3 length is 13 residues. CDR3 nucleotide sequence: TGTGCCAGCAGCAAAGCCCCGCAACCGGGAGCTTTCTTT. Translation gives CASSKAPQPGAFF.

The chain uses TRBV28 and TRBJ2-7, with 7 positions matching TRBD2. The V gene end was trimmed by 4 bases and the J gene end by 3 bases; junction bases not matched to a gene: 9. The CDR3 loop spans 15 amino acids. Germline CDR1 MDHEN, CDR2 SYDVKM. CDR3 in DNA: TGTGCCAGCAGTTCCCGCCAGGGAGGGTTCTACGAGCAGTACTTC. It specifies CASSSRQGGFYEQYF.

This clonotype came up a few times. V is TRBV7-8 and J is TRBJ2-5; D gene uncertain. The CDR3 runs 14 residues. Germline V gene sequence: CDR1 SGHVS, CDR2 FQNEAQ. Deletions cut 1 base from V and 0 bases from J, with 6 bases between. As DNA, the CDR3 is TGTGCCAGCAGCTTAGATTTGTACCAAGAGACCCAGTACTTC. Amino acid sequence: CASSLDLYQETQYF.